Below are 32 T cell receptor beta chains sequenced from a single sample in a study of early T cells in non-severe SARS-CoV-2 infection. TCRdb re-derived calls from the 5' RACE reads in MiXCR, one entry per CDR3 protein. Of approximately 48,000 distinct CDR3 sequences listed, around 6% are singletons. The source material was whole blood, sampled at baseline. The receptors derive from an adult who was a healthcare worker with PCR-confirmed SARS-CoV-2 infection or an uninfected control (not recorded which).

This clonotype has ten or more counts. The V gene is TRBV19, the J gene TRBJ1-5, with D tentatively TRBD1 (5 bases). The CDR3 totals 13 residues. In germline, CDR1 is LNHDA, CDR2 SQIVND (reference sequence). V lost 9 bases to trimming and J lost 2 bases, with 11 bases between them. CDR3 bases: TGTGCCAGCCGGGACGTCGGCAATCAGCCCCAGCATTTT. Protein: CASRDVGNQPQHF.

This chain uses TRBV6-2 or TRBV6-3 with TRBJ2-7, with 7 bases fitting TRBD1. Germline lookup yields CDR1 MNHEY and CDR2 SVGEGT. The CDR3 length is 13 residues. V gave up 7 bases and J gave up 5 bases; unmatched junction bases: 8. CDR3 bases: TGTGCCAGCACCGCAGGGGGAATCCACGAGCAGTACTTC. Its protein product is CASTAGGIHEQYF.

This clonotype was counted at least ten times. This chain links TRBV13 with TRBJ2-7; the D gene could be TRBD1 or TRBD2 (5 bases each). Trimming stripped 5 bases from V and 2 bases from J, with 13 bases between. CDR1 and CDR2 from the germline V gene are PRHDT and FYEKMQ (reference sequence). The CDR3 has 14 amino acids. The CDR3 here is CASSNRDLTYEQYF. The CDR3 DNA reads TGTGCCAGCAGCAACCGGGACCTTACCTACGAGCAGTACTTC.

This clonotype was seen repeatedly, ten times or more. The chain combines TRBV2 with TRBJ2-5; the match to TRBD2 covers 7 bases. Trimming cost V 6 bases and J 1 base; bases outside gene matches: 11. Looked up from germline, CDR1 is SNHLY and CDR2 is FYNNEI. The CDR3 spans 16 residues. The CDR3 protein is CASRQGRGGGQETQYF. CDR3 nucleotides: TGTGCCAGCAGACAAGGCCGCGGGGGAGGCCAAGAGACCCAGTACTTC. The entire variable domain, with the rest obtained from reference TRBV2 and TRBJ2-5, is as follows: EPEVTQTPSHQVTQMGQEVILRCVPISNHLYFYWYRQILGQKVEFLVSFYNNEISEKSEIFDDQFSVERPDGSNFTLKIRSTKLEDSAMYFCASRQGRGGGQETQYFGPGTRLLVL.

This clonotype has more than one count but fewer than ten. The V gene is TRBV5-1, the J gene TRBJ2-2; 8 bases line up with TRBD2. V was pared by 4 bases and J by 8 bases, with 10 bases of the junction left unmatched. The CDR3 totals 15 residues. Germline CDR1 and CDR2: SGHRS and YFSETQ. This chain's CDR3 is CASSGGLAAEGELFF. The CDR3 nucleotides read TGCGCCAGCAGCGGCGGACTAGCAGCAGAGGGGGAGCTGTTTTTT.

This clonotype was counted many times. J is TRBJ2-7 and V is TRBV6-6; the match to TRBD1 covers 8 bases. This CDR3 has 15 amino acids. CDR1 is MNHNY and CDR2 is SVGAGI in the germline V gene (reference sequence). Trimming removed 6 bases from V and 4 bases from J; junction bases left unmatched: 11. CDR3 DNA: TGTGCCAGCAGCCCCAAGGGGACAGGTCTTTACGAGCAGTACTTC. Its protein product is CASSPKGTGLYEQYF.

Comments on this clonotype: A much larger clone is a single base away; this may be a read error. V and J are TRBV7-9 and TRBJ2-3; D tentatively fits TRBD1 or TRBD2 (5 bases each). The germline V gene has CDR1 SEHNR and CDR2 FQNEAQ (reference sequence). The CDR3 runs 15 residues. Trimming cost V 2 bases and J 1 base, with 10 bases left between them. CDR3 sequence reads: CASSLLVGGTDTQYF. CDR3 bases: TGTGCCAGCAGCTTATTAGTGGGGGGCACAGATACGCAGTATTTT.

This clonotype was found many times. The rearrangement uses TRBV6-5 and TRBJ1-3; TRBD1 matches at 7 bases. Germline V lookup: CDR1 MNHEY, CDR2 SVGAGI. This CDR3 contains 15 residues. Losses at the gene ends were 7 bases for V and 3 bases for J; bases not matched to a gene: 9. CDR3 coding DNA: TGTGCCAGCACCCCCCAGGGGGAGATTGGAAACACCATATATTTT. It encodes CASTPQGEIGNTIYF.

This clonotype has at least ten counts. The V gene is TRBV3-1, the J gene TRBJ2-5, with 7 bases that match TRBD2. In germline, CDR1 is LGHDT, CDR2 YNNKEL (reference sequence). V was clipped by 1 base and J by 2 bases; unmatched bases: 4. The CDR3 consists of 15 residues. Here the CDR3 reads CASSQVRGVQETQYF. CDR3 nucleotide sequence: TGTGCCAGCAGCCAAGTTCGGGGGGTGCAAGAGACCCAGTACTTC.

The rearrangement links TRBV7-2 to TRBJ2-1; 8 positions agree with TRBD1. This CDR3 has 16 residues. Germline CDR1 reads SGHTA; CDR2 reads FQGNSA. Trimming at V came to 1 base and at J to 6 bases, leaving 8 bases not matched to a gene. The CDR3 coding sequence is TGTGCCAGCAGCTTAGATTCAGGGGGCGCGTCCAATGAGCAGTTCTTC. It is translated as CASSLDSGGASNEQFF.

This clonotype was counted many times. This chain links TRBV4-3 with TRBJ1-3; no reliable D call. V shed 6 bases and J shed 1 base, with 10 bases lying between them. CDR3 length: 14 residues. Germline V CDR1 and CDR2: LGHNA, YSLEER. The CDR3 sequence: CASSKMVSGNTIYF. The DNA of the CDR3 is TGCGCCAGCAGTAAGATGGTGTCTGGAAACACCATATATTTT.

The table lists this clonotype with many counts. The genes are TRBV20-1 and TRBJ2-2; D perhaps matches TRBD2 (7 bases). Trimming removed 6 bases from V and 6 bases from J, with 17 bases in between. The CDR3 is made up of 14 amino acids. Germline CDR1 is DFQATT and CDR2 is SNEGSKA (reference sequence). The CDR3 spells CSAAGMGGPGELFF. In DNA form, the CDR3 reads TGCAGTGCAGCCGGGATGGGGGGGCCCGGGGAGCTGTTTTTT.

In this sample, this clonotype turned up a few times. The V call is TRBV6-6, the J call TRBJ2-3; 10 nucleotides line up with TRBD2. The CDR3 loop spans 15 amino acids. The junction had 3 bases not matched to a gene; V was cut back by 6 bases and J by 0 bases. The V gene's germline CDR1 is MNHNY and CDR2 SVGAGI (reference sequence). In nucleotides, the CDR3 is TGTGCCAGCAGCCAGCGGGGGGGAAGCACAGATACGCAGTATTTT. Translated, it gives CASSQRGGSTDTQYF.

At least ten counts were recorded for this clonotype. The V call is TRBV29-1, the J call TRBJ1-5; 8 bases are a match to TRBD1. Germline V gene lookup returns CDR1 SQVTM and CDR2 ANQGSEA. The V gene end was trimmed by 6 bases and the J gene end by 6 bases; junction bases not matched to a gene: 10. This CDR3 is 14 amino acids long. The DNA for the CDR3 is TGCAGCGTCGGGACAGGCAGCGGCAGTCAGCCCCAGCATTTT. Translated, it gives CSVGTGSGSQPQHF.

This clonotype was picked up many times. V and J are TRBV20-1 and TRBJ2-2, with D perhaps TRBD1 or TRBD2 (6 bases each). V shed 2 bases and J shed 0 bases, with 7 bases lying between them. Germline CDR1 is DFQATT and CDR2 is SNEGSKA (reference sequence). The CDR3 sequence is 14 residues long. CDR3 sequence reads: CSARRGANTGELFF. For the CDR3, the DNA is TGCAGTGCTAGAAGGGGGGCGAACACCGGGGAGCTGTTTTTT.

Note on this clonotype: It may be a read error: a sequence one base away is much more abundant. V and J are TRBV7-9 and TRBJ2-5; unclear D gene. Looked up from germline, CDR1 is SEHNR and CDR2 is FQNEAQ (reference sequence). This CDR3 is 14 amino acids long. Here the CDR3 DNA reads TGTGTCAGCAGCTTAGCTATCGGCCAAGAGACCCAGTACTTC. It specifies CVSSLAIGQETQYF.

This clonotype came up many times. This chain uses TRBV4-3 with TRBJ2-2; 11 positions agree with TRBD1. J lost 5 bases, V lost 4 bases, and 12 bases had no gene match. Germline lookup yields CDR1 LGHNA and CDR2 YSLEER. The CDR3 totals 18 residues. The CDR3 sequence is CASSRELPDRGQTGELFF. CDR3 sequence (DNA): TGCGCCAGCAGCCGAGAACTACCGGACAGGGGGCAAACCGGGGAGCTGTTTTTT.

CDR3 in amino acids: CASSADAAKNIQYF. CDR3 coding DNA: TGTGCCAGTAGCGCCGATGCGGCCAAAAACATTCAGTACTTC. J is TRBJ2-4 and V is TRBV19; no clear D. The germline gives CDR1 LNHDA, CDR2 SQIVND (reference sequence). Trimming removed 6 bases at V and 1 base at J, with 10 bases between. The CDR3 sequence is 14 residues long.

This clonotype was recorded at least ten times. CDR3 nucleotides: TGCAGTGCTAACGCCGGGGGAGCCTACGAGCAGTACTTC. Its translation: CSANAGGAYEQYF. This chain links TRBV20-1 with TRBJ2-7; a possible D gene is TRBD2 (6 bases). Trimming removed 4 bases from V and 2 bases from J, with 12 bases in between. The germline V gene encodes CDR1 DFQATT and CDR2 SNEGSKA (reference sequence). This CDR3 has 13 amino acids.

This clonotype has more than one count but fewer than ten. The rearrangement uses TRBV7-2 and TRBJ2-3; D perhaps matches TRBD2 (7 bases). This CDR3 has 17 residues. CDR1 is SGHTA, CDR2 FQGNSA, per germline. Trimming removed 2 bases at V and 0 bases at J, with 15 bases between. The CDR3 DNA reads as TGTGCCAGCAGCTTATTGGGGGCTAGCGGTAGCACAGATACGCAGTATTTT. Translated, it gives CASSLLGASGSTDTQYF.

This clonotype was picked up many times. V is TRBV11-2 and J is TRBJ2-2; 7 bases are shared with TRBD1. The germline V gene encodes CDR1 SGHAT and CDR2 FQNNGV. V shed 3 bases and J 0 bases; nucleotides not matched to a gene: 1. The CDR3 is made up of 15 amino acids. In DNA form, the CDR3 reads TGTGCCAGCAGCTTCGGGACAGCGAACACCGGGGAGCTGTTTTTT. Protein product: CASSFGTANTGELFF. The variable domain in full, with the rest retrieved from reference TRBV11-2 and TRBJ2-2, is EAGVAQSPRYKIIEKRQSVAFWCNPISGHATLYWYQQILGQGPKLLIQFQNNGVVDDSQLPKDRFSAERLKGVDSTLKIQPAKLEDSAVYLCASSFGTANTGELFFGEGSRLTVL.

This clonotype was observed many times. This chain links TRBV18 with TRBJ2-6; D remains unclear. V gave up 3 bases and J gave up 0 bases, with 6 bases separating them. Germline CDR1 reads KGHSH; CDR2 reads LQKENI. This CDR3 is built from 15 residues. The CDR3 region is CASSPSISGANVLTF. DNA for the CDR3: TGTGCCAGCTCACCCTCTATCTCTGGGGCCAACGTCCTGACTTTC.

This clonotype was picked up many times. Without the conserved terminal phenylalanine or tryptophan, this CDR3 likely stems from a read error. V gene TRBV11-3 combines with J gene TRBJ2-3, with D possibly TRBD2 on 7 matching bases. Germline values: CDR1 SGHNT, CDR2 YENEEA. The CDR3 consists of 16 residues. Trimming cost V 5 bases and J 1 base, with 16 bases left between them. CDR3 amino acids: CASSLLGGAGTDTQYV. CDR3 DNA sequence: TGTGCCAGCAGCCTACTGGGGGGGGCTGGCACAGATACGCAGTATGTT.

This clonotype occurred many times. The V call is TRBV9, the J call TRBJ2-3, with 9 bases identical to TRBD2. Germline V CDR1 and CDR2: SGDLS, YYNGEE. V gave up 0 bases and J gave up 7 bases; unmatched junction bases: 6. The CDR3 runs to 15 residues. CDR3 sequence (DNA): TGTGCCAGCAGCGTAGGGGCTAGCGGGGCCAATACGCAGTATTTT. Its translation: CASSVGASGANTQYF.

This clonotype was found a few times. The genes are TRBV9 and TRBJ2-3; TRBD2 aligns across 13 bases. Germline V gives CDR1 SGDLS, CDR2 YYNGEE. The CDR3 has 16 amino acids. Unmatched junction bases numbered 5, after V lost 4 bases and J lost 3 bases. For the CDR3, the DNA is TGTGCCAGCAGCTCCACTAGCGGGGGGGATACAGATACGCAGTATTTT. Translated, it gives CASSSTSGGDTDTQYF. Supplemented by reference TRBV9 and TRBJ2-3, the full variable domain reads DSGVTQTPKHLITATGQRVTLRCSPRSGDLSVYWYQQSLDQGLQFLIQYYNGEERAKGNILERFSAQQFPDLHSELNLSSLELGDSALYFCASSSTSGGDTDTQYFGPGTRLTVL.

As concerns this clonotype: A much larger clone sits a single nucleotide away, making a read error possible. The chain recombines TRBV12-3 or TRBV12-4 with TRBJ2-5, with TRBD2 identical over 11 bases. This CDR3 region has 16 residues. V lost 6 bases to trimming and J lost 4 bases; unmatched junction nucleotides: 10. The CDR3 DNA follows: TGTGCCAGCAGCCCCACTAGCGGGGGACCACTAGAGACCCAGTACTTC. It yields the protein CASSPTSGGPLETQYF.

This clonotype has a handful of counts. The chain joins TRBV7-9 to TRBJ2-4; D call uncertain. V gave up 5 bases and J gave up 14 bases, with 16 bases separating them. The germline V gene has CDR1 SEHNR and CDR2 FQNEAQ (reference sequence). The CDR3 covers 12 residues. CDR3 region: CASSLSDLSKYF. In DNA form, the CDR3 reads TGTGCCAGCAGCCTCTCAGACCTTTCAAAGTACTTC.

The rearrangement uses TRBV5-4 and TRBJ2-5; 9 bases agree with TRBD2. The CDR3 is 16 amino acids. CDR1 is SGHNT and CDR2 is YYREEE in the germline V gene (reference sequence). Germline trimming cut 4 bases from V and 0 bases from J; bases unmatched to any gene: 7. This chain's CDR3 is CASSMTSGVDQETQYF. In DNA, the CDR3 is TGTGCCAGCAGCATGACTAGCGGCGTTGACCAAGAGACCCAGTACTTC.

This clonotype was counted at least ten times. V and J are TRBV5-1 and TRBJ1-6; tentatively, D is TRBD1 (5 bases). V lost 0 bases to trimming and J lost 5 bases, with 21 bases between them. The CDR3 spans 19 residues. CDR1 and CDR2 from the germline V gene are SGHRS and YFSETQ. The CDR3 coding sequence is TGCGCCAGCAGCTTGGCCGGCCAGTATATCTCGGGGGATAATTCACCCCTCCACTTT. Protein product: CASSLAGQYISGDNSPLHF.

This chain joins TRBV11-2 and TRBJ2-5; TRBD2 agrees at 8 bases. Per germline, CDR1 SGHAT and CDR2 FQNNGV. CDR3 length: 16 residues. After removal of 5 bases from V and 2 bases from J, the junction contained 10 bases not matched to a gene. This chain's CDR3 is CASSLGLAPGQETQYF. The CDR3 DNA sequence: TGTGCCAGCAGCCTTGGACTAGCCCCGGGGCAAGAGACCCAGTACTTC.

This clonotype came up a few times. The chain recombines TRBV9 with TRBJ1-4; a weak D match, TRBD1 (6 bases). Trimming shortened V by 5 bases and J by 3 bases, and 17 bases separated the two germline ends. Germline CDR1 reads SGDLS; CDR2 reads YYNGEE. The CDR3 is made up of 16 amino acids. CDR3 in amino acids: CASSPREGGSNEKLFF. Here the CDR3 DNA reads TGTGCCAGCAGTCCTCGCGAAGGGGGGTCTAATGAAAAACTGTTTTTT.

This clonotype has at least ten counts. This chain joins TRBV18 and TRBJ2-5; no clear D gene. Germline values: CDR1 KGHSH, CDR2 LQKENI. Trimming removed 10 bases from V and 5 bases from J, with 17 bases in between. This CDR3 comprises 13 residues. CDR3 in amino acids: CANAMGSGETQYF. CDR3 nucleotides: TGTGCCAACGCCATGGGGTCTGGCGAGACCCAGTACTTC.